This is a list of T cell receptor beta chains from one sample in a study of shared clonotypes between healthy human individuals. TCRdb's copy holds only in-frame clones and misses some; the assay was immunoSEQ multiplex PCR. The table has just over 2,000,000 clones, about 95% seen once. Material: naive CD8+ T cells sorted from blood. These receptors originate from a young man in good health. Both conserved end residues are trimmed from each CDR3. Fields, in order: V gene, CDR3 length, CDR3 protein.

v_gene: TRBV6-5; len: 12; CDR3aa: ASSYSGVTYEQY
v_gene: TRBV7-6; len: 13; CDR3aa: ASSPVTGGFEKLF
v_gene: TRBV4-1; len: 15; CDR3aa: ASSQDASGGAADTQY
v_gene: TRBV27; len: 10; CDR3aa: ASMRPGETQY
v_gene: TRBV7-9; len: 15; CDR3aa: ASSLRGVGLAEETQY
v_gene: TRBV12-5; len: 15; CDR3aa: ASDISGGPGRGDTQY
v_gene: TRBV5-1; len: 14; CDR3aa: ASSFTSGSSYNEQF
v_gene: TRBV5-4; len: 12; CDR3aa: ASSLVTEQETQY
v_gene: TRBV15; len: 11; CDR3aa: ATEPTGGNEQF
v_gene: TRBV28; len: 11; CDR3aa: ASSPMTPYEQY
v_gene: TRBV9; len: 11; CDR3aa: ASSSLGAGEQY
v_gene: TRBV27; len: 16; CDR3aa: ASSLLVSGQGHTGELF
v_gene: TRBV21-1; len: 11; CDR3aa: ASSKRQLYEQY
v_gene: TRBV27; len: 13; CDR3aa: ASSLIGTMNTEAF
v_gene: TRBV30; len: 11; CDR3aa: AWNYRSDNEQF
v_gene: TRBV30; len: 10; CDR3aa: AWSPDTDTQY
v_gene: TRBV4-3; len: 15; CDR3aa: ASSQDSGTESAYEQY